The entry that follows covers one T cell receptor (beta chain) sequence. Authors' analysis steps: Cell counts per sample came from amplifying reference gene primers. Data came from immunoSEQ multiplex PCR; TCRdb stores just in-frame clones and leaves some out. The V and J calls and clone size are taken from that table; D and trimming were inferred from the DNA. The sample lists 30,000 to 45,000 clones; more than 65% were seen once. The record originates from a study of blood T cell repertoires in COVID-19. Across the whole study: Collection of acute and convalescent COVID-19 samples took place in the United States, Italy and Spain. The cDNA or gDNA used as material had been derived from T cells, B-cell-depleted T cells, or PBMCs.

Germline-derived CDR1 and CDR2 are MGHDK and SYGVNS. Unmatched junction bases numbered 0, after V lost 3 bases and J lost 2 bases. The CDR3 runs 14 residues. Sequenced input: peripheral blood. This clonotype originated in a man older than 75 with active or convalescent COVID-19. J is TRBJ2-5 and V is TRBV25-1, with 10 positions matching TRBD1. As DNA, the CDR3 is TGTGCCAGCAGTGAGGACAGGGGGCAAGAGACCCAGTACTTC. It encodes CASSEDRGQETQYF.